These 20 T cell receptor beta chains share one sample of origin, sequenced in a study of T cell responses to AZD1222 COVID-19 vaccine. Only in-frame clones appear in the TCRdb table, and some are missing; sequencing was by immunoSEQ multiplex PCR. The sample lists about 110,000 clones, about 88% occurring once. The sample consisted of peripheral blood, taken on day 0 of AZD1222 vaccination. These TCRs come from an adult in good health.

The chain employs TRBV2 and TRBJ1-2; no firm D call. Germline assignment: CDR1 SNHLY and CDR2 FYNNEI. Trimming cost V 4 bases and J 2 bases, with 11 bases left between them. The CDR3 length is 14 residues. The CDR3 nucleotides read TGTGCCAGCAGTGCCCAGCCGGAAAACTATGGCTACACCTTC. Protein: CASSAQPENYGYTF. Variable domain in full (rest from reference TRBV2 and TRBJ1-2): EPEVTQTPSHQVTQMGQEVILRCVPISNHLYFYWYRQILGQKVEFLVSFYNNEISEKSEIFDDQFSVERPDGSNFTLKIRSTKLEDSAMYFCASSAQPENYGYTFGSGTRLTVV.

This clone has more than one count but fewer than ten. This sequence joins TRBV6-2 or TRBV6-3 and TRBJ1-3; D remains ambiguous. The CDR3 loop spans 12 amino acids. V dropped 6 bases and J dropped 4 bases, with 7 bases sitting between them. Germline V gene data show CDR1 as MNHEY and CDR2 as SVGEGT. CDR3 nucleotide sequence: TGTGCCAGCAGCTCCATCGGAAACACCATATATTTT. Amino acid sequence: CASSSIGNTIYF.

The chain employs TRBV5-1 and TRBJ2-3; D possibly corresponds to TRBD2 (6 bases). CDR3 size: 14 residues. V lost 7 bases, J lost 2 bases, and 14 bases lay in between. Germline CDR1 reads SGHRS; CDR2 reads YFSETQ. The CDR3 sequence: CASFLGLDTDTQYF. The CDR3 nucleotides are TGCGCCAGCTTCCTGGGACTCGACACAGATACGCAGTATTTT.

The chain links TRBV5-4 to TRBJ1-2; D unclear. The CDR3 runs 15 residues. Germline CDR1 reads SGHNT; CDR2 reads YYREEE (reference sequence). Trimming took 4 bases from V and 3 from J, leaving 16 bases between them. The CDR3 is CASSDRTDGYYGYTF. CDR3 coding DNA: TGTGCCAGCAGCGATCGGACGGACGGTTACTATGGCTACACCTTC.

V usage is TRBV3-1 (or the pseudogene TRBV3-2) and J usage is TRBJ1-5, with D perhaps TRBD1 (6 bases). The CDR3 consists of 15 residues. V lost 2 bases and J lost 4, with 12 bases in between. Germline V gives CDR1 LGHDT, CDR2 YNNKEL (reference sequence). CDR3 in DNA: TGTGCCAGCAGCCAATCCGGGACATATAATCAGCCCCAGCATTTT. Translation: CASSQSGTYNQPQHF.

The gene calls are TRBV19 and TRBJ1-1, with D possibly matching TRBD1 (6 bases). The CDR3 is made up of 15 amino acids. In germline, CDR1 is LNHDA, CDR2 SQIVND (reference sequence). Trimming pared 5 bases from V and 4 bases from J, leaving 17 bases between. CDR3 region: CASSGGHWELTEAFF. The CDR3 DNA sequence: TGTGCCAGTAGTGGGGGACACTGGGAACTCACTGAAGCTTTCTTT. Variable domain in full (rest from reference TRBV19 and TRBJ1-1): DGGITQSPKYLFRKEGQNVTLSCEQNLNHDAMYWYRQDPGQGLRLIYYSQIVNDFQKGDIAEGYSVSREKKESFPLTVTSAQKNPTAFYLCASSGGHWELTEAFFGQGTRLTVV.

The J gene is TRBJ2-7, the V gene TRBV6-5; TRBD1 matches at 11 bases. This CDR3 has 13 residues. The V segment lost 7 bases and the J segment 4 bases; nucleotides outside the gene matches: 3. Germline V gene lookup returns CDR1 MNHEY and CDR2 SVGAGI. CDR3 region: CASKRDRGYEQYF. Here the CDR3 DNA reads TGTGCCAGCAAACGGGACAGGGGGTACGAGCAGTACTTC.

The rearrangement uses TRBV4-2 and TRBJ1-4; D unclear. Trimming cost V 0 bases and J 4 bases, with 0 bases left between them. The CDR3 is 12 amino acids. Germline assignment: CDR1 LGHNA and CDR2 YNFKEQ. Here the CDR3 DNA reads TGTGCCAGCAGCCAAGATAATGAAAAACTGTTTTTT. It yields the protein CASSQDNEKLFF.

The DNA of the CDR3 is TGCGCCAGCAGCTTAGCGCCTACTACCTCAACTAATGAAAAACTGTTTTTT. It codes for CASSLAPTTSTNEKLFF. V usage is TRBV5-1 and J usage is TRBJ1-4; the D is unclear. The V gene lost 2 bases and the J gene lost 0 bases, with 14 bases spanning the gap. The CDR3 totals 17 residues. Germline V gives CDR1 SGHRS, CDR2 YFSETQ.

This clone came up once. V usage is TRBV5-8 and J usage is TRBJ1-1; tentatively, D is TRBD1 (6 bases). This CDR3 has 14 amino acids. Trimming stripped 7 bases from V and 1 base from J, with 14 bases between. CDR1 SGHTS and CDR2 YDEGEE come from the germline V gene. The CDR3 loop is CASPRQEWNTEAFF. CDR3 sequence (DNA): TGTGCCAGCCCCCGACAGGAATGGAACACTGAAGCTTTCTTT.

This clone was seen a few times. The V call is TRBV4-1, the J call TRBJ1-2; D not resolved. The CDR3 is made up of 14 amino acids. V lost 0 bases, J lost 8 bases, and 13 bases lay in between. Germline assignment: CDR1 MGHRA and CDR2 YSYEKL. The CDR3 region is CASSQDKWGGGYTF. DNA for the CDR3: TGCGCCAGCAGCCAAGATAAGTGGGGAGGCGGCTACACCTTC.

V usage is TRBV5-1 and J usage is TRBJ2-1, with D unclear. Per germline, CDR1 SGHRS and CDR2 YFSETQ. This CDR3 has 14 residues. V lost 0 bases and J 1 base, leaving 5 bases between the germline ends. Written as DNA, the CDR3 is TGCGCCAGCAGCTTGGTTCAGTCCTACAATGAGCAGTTCTTC. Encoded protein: CASSLVQSYNEQFF.

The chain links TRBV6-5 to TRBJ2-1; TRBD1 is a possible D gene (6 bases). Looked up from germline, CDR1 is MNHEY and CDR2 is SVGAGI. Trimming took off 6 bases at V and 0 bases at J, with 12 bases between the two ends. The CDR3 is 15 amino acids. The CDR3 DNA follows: TGTGCCAGCAGACCGGGACACCCCTCCTACAATGAGCAGTTCTTC. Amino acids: CASRPGHPSYNEQFF.

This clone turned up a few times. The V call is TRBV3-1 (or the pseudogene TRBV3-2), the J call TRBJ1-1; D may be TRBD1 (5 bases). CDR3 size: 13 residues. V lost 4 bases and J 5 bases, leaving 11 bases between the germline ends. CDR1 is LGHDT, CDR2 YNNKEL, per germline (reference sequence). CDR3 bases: TGTGCCAGCAGCCTAGGGGAGAAGACTGAAGCTTTCTTT. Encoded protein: CASSLGEKTEAFF.

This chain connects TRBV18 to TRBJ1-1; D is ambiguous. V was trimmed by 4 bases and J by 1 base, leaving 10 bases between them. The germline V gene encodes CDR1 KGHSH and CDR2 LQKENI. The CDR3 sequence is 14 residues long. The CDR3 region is CASSQGIGNTEAFF. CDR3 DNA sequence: TGTGCCAGCTCACAGGGTATTGGGAACACTGAAGCTTTCTTT.

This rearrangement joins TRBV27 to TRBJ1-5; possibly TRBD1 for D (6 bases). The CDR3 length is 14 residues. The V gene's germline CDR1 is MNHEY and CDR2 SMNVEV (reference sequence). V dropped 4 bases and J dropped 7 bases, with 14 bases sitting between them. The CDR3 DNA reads TGTGCCAGCAGTTACACGGGACAAAGCCAGCCCCAGCATTTT. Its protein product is CASSYTGQSQPQHF.

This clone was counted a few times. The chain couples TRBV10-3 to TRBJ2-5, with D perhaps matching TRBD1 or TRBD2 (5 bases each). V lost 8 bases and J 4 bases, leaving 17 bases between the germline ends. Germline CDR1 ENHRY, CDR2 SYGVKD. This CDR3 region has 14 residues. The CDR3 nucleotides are TGTGCCATCCGCCCGTCCGAGAGGGGAGAGACCCAGTACTTC. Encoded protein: CAIRPSERGETQYF.

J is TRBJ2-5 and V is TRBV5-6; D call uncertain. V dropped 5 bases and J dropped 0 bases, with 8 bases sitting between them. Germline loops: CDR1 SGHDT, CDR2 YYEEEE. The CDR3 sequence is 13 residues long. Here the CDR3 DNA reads TGTGCCAGCAGGGAATTCAACCAAGAGACCCAGTACTTC. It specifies CASREFNQETQYF.

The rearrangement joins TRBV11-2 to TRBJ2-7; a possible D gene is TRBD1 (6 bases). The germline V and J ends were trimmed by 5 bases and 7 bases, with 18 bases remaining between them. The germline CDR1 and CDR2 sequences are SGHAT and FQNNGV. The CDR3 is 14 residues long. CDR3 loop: CASSAGTPGTEQYF. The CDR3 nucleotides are TGTGCCAGCAGCGCCGGGACACCCGGGACGGAGCAGTACTTC. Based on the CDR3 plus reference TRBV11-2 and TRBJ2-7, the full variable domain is EAGVAQSPRYKIIEKRQSVAFWCNPISGHATLYWYQQILGQGPKLLIQFQNNGVVDDSQLPKDRFSAERLKGVDSTLKIQPAKLEDSAVYLCASSAGTPGTEQYFGPGTRLTVT.

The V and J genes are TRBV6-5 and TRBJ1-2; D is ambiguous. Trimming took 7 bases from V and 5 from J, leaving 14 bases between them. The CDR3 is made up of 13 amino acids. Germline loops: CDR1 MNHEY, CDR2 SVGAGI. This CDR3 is CASIMGIGYGYTF. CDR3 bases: TGTGCCAGCATCATGGGTATAGGGTATGGCTACACCTTC.